The rows below give T cell receptor beta chains drawn from one sample of a study of blood T cell repertoires in COVID-19. TCRdb's table, derived via immunoSEQ multiplex PCR, lists solely in-frame clones and lacks some. This sample has about 130,000 clones, with 84% found just once. The sequenced sample was peripheral blood. The receptors originated from a woman under 40 who had recovered from COVID-19. The CDR3 runs from the conserved cysteine through the conserved F or W. Fields, in order: clone size, V gene, J gene, D gene, CDR3 DNA, CDR3 protein. A D gene is named only where the DNA matches it firmly. Rows may omit the clone size; those that give it use once, few, many or a size class.

clone size: .
V gene: TRBV6-6
J gene: TRBJ2-5
D gene: TRBD1
CDR3 DNA: TGTGCCAGCAGTTTGACAGGGGGAGAGACCCAGTACTTC
CDR3 protein: CASSLTGGETQYF

clone size: .
V gene: TRBV18
J gene: TRBJ2-7
D gene: .
CDR3 DNA: TGTGCCAGCTCATCAACGCGGGAAATCGTCCGCGAGCAGTACTTC
CDR3 protein: CASSSTREIVREQYF

clone size: .
V gene: TRBV12-3/TRBV12-4
J gene: TRBJ1-1
D gene: .
CDR3 DNA: TGTGCCAGCGCCAGGGACACTGAAGCTTTCTTT
CDR3 protein: CASARDTEAFF

clone size: .
V gene: TRBV11-2
J gene: TRBJ2-3
D gene: .
CDR3 DNA: TGTGCCAGCAGCTTAGCCCCACAGGGAACAGATACGCAGTATTTT
CDR3 protein: CASSLAPQGTDTQYF

clone size: once
V gene: TRBV5-4
J gene: TRBJ2-6
D gene: .
CDR3 DNA: TGTGCCAGCAGCTTCCGGGTCTATGCTGGGGCCAACGTCCTGACTTTC
CDR3 protein: CASSFRVYAGANVLTF

clone size: .
V gene: TRBV19
J gene: TRBJ2-1
D gene: .
CDR3 DNA: TGTGCCAGTACCTCATTCGCGGAGTACAATGAGCAGTTCTTC
CDR3 protein: CASTSFAEYNEQFF

clone size: .
V gene: TRBV9
J gene: TRBJ2-5
D gene: TRBD2
CDR3 DNA: TGTGCCAGCAGCGTCGGACTAGCGGGAGTAGAGACCCAGTACTTC
CDR3 protein: CASSVGLAGVETQYF

clone size: .
V gene: TRBV7-2
J gene: TRBJ2-7
D gene: TRBD1
CDR3 DNA: TGTGCCAGCAGCCTGGACTGGACAGGGTACGAGCAGTACTTC
CDR3 protein: CASSLDWTGYEQYF

clone size: .
V gene: TRBV2
J gene: TRBJ2-1
D gene: TRBD2
CDR3 DNA: TGTGCCAGCAGGCCCCGACTAGCGGGGGGTCCGAGCCTCTCCTACAATGAGCAGTTCTTC
CDR3 protein: CASRPRLAGGPSLSYNEQFF

clone size: .
V gene: TRBV9
J gene: TRBJ1-1
D gene: .
CDR3 DNA: TGTGCCAGCAGCGCCGAGAGGCCGGGACTAAACACTGAAGCTTTCTTT
CDR3 protein: CASSAERPGLNTEAFF

clone size: .
V gene: TRBV10-3
J gene: TRBJ2-3
D gene: TRBD2
CDR3 DNA: TGTGCCATCAGCGCTTTGACTAGCGGAGAAGTCACAGATACGCAGTATTTT
CDR3 protein: CAISALTSGEVTDTQYF

clone size: .
V gene: TRBV5-4
J gene: TRBJ1-2
D gene: TRBD1
CDR3 DNA: TGTGCCAGCAGCTCCGGACAGGACTTATGGTTGGGCTACACCTTC
CDR3 protein: CASSSGQDLWLGYTF

clone size: .
V gene: TRBV27
J gene: TRBJ1-6
D gene: .
CDR3 DNA: TGTGCCAGCAGCTGGGGGGGCGCATATTCACCCCTCCACTTT
CDR3 protein: CASSWGGAYSPLHF

clone size: .
V gene: TRBV29-1
J gene: TRBJ1-4
D gene: .
CDR3 DNA: TGCAGCGCCGCGGGGGGAACTAATGAAAAACTGTTTTTT
CDR3 protein: CSAAGGTNEKLFF

clone size: .
V gene: TRBV5-6
J gene: TRBJ2-7
D gene: .
CDR3 DNA: TGTGCCAGCAGCTCCAACTACGAGCAGTACTTC
CDR3 protein: CASSSNYEQYF

clone size: few
V gene: TRBV5-1
J gene: TRBJ2-7
D gene: .
CDR3 DNA: TGCGCCAGCAGCTTCCCAGAAACCCACGAGCAGTACTTC
CDR3 protein: CASSFPETHEQYF

clone size: .
V gene: TRBV2
J gene: TRBJ2-7
D gene: TRBD1
CDR3 DNA: TGTGCCAGCAGAAAACAGGGGTCCTCCTACGAGCAGTACTTC
CDR3 protein: CASRKQGSSYEQYF

clone size: few
V gene: TRBV7-2
J gene: TRBJ2-1
D gene: .
CDR3 DNA: TGTGCCAGCAGCCCGGGTGGGAGCCATAACAATGAGCAGTTCTTC
CDR3 protein: CASSPGGSHNNEQFF

clone size: .
V gene: TRBV7-3
J gene: TRBJ1-1
D gene: .
CDR3 DNA: TGTGCCAGCAGCTTAAGTACAGCGAACACTGAAGCTTTCTTT
CDR3 protein: CASSLSTANTEAFF

clone size: .
V gene: TRBV27
J gene: TRBJ2-1
D gene: TRBD2
CDR3 DNA: TGTGCCAGCAGTTTAGTGGGACTAGCAAACAATGAGCAGTTCTTC
CDR3 protein: CASSLVGLANNEQFF

clone size: .
V gene: TRBV7-3
J gene: TRBJ2-4
D gene: .
CDR3 DNA: TGTGCCAGCAGCCCGGAGGGTGGAGATGCCAAAAACATTCAGTACTTC
CDR3 protein: CASSPEGGDAKNIQYF

clone size: .
V gene: TRBV6-2/TRBV6-3
J gene: TRBJ2-1
D gene: TRBD2
CDR3 DNA: TGTGCCAGCAGTTACCGCCTAGCGGGAGGGCCAAATGAGCAGTTCTTC
CDR3 protein: CASSYRLAGGPNEQFF

clone size: few
V gene: TRBV5-4
J gene: TRBJ2-1
D gene: TRBD1
CDR3 DNA: TGTGCCAGCAGCTCGACAGGGGTCTATGAGCAGTTCTTC
CDR3 protein: CASSSTGVYEQFF

clone size: .
V gene: TRBV28
J gene: TRBJ1-1
D gene: TRBD1
CDR3 DNA: TGTGCCAGCAGCCTCTCGGGACAGGGGGCATCAGCTTTCTTT
CDR3 protein: CASSLSGQGASAFF

clone size: few
V gene: TRBV27
J gene: TRBJ2-1
D gene: TRBD2
CDR3 DNA: TGTGCCAGCAGGGCCCAGGGCGGGGGGTTTCCAAGTGAGCAGTTCTTC
CDR3 protein: CASRAQGGGFPSEQFF

clone size: .
V gene: TRBV11-2
J gene: TRBJ2-5
D gene: .
CDR3 DNA: TGTGCCAGCAGCTTAGCCTTGTGGGGGGACCAAGAGACCCAGTACTTC
CDR3 protein: CASSLALWGDQETQYF

clone size: .
V gene: TRBV18
J gene: TRBJ2-3
D gene: TRBD2
CDR3 DNA: TGTGCCAGCTCACCTAGCGGGGGGGCCCCCACAGATACGCAGTATTTT
CDR3 protein: CASSPSGGAPTDTQYF

clone size: .
V gene: TRBV6-5
J gene: TRBJ2-2
D gene: TRBD1
CDR3 DNA: TGTGCCAGCAGATTGGACAGGGTTGCCACCGGGGAGCTGTTTTTT
CDR3 protein: CASRLDRVATGELFF

clone size: .
V gene: TRBV6-5
J gene: TRBJ1-5
D gene: TRBD1
CDR3 DNA: TGTGCCAGCAGATGGGACAGGGGAGTGGATCAGCCCCAGCATTTT
CDR3 protein: CASRWDRGVDQPQHF

clone size: .
V gene: TRBV29-1
J gene: TRBJ2-3
D gene: .
CDR3 DNA: TGCAGCTCCCGACAGGACCCCTCCACAGATACGCAGTATTTT
CDR3 protein: CSSRQDPSTDTQYF

clone size: .
V gene: TRBV21-1
J gene: TRBJ2-1
D gene: .
CDR3 DNA: TGTGCCAGCAGCATCCCCCAGGGGGCGCGTGGGAATGAGCAGTTCTTC
CDR3 protein: CASSIPQGARGNEQFF

clone size: .
V gene: TRBV19
J gene: TRBJ2-3
D gene: TRBD2
CDR3 DNA: TGTGCCAGTAGTGTAGCGGGAAGGATAGATACGCAGTATTTT
CDR3 protein: CASSVAGRIDTQYF

clone size: .
V gene: TRBV5-6
J gene: TRBJ1-2
D gene: .
CDR3 DNA: TGTGCCAGCAGCTTGGTAACAGGTCCTAACTATGGCTACACCTTC
CDR3 protein: CASSLVTGPNYGYTF

clone size: .
V gene: TRBV25-1
J gene: TRBJ1-5
D gene: .
CDR3 DNA: TGTGCCAGCAGTGCTCACGGGGGTCAGCCCCAGCATTTT
CDR3 protein: CASSAHGGQPQHF

clone size: .
V gene: TRBV6-6
J gene: TRBJ2-3
D gene: TRBD1
CDR3 DNA: TGTGCCAGCGAACAACAGGGGAAAAGTAAGGCAGATACGCAGTATTTT
CDR3 protein: CASEQQGKSKADTQYF

clone size: .
V gene: TRBV29-1
J gene: TRBJ1-2
D gene: TRBD1
CDR3 DNA: TGCAGCGTTGAGAGGACAGGGGTCTATGGCTACACCTTC
CDR3 protein: CSVERTGVYGYTF

clone size: .
V gene: TRBV5-4
J gene: TRBJ1-3
D gene: .
CDR3 DNA: TGTGCCAGCAGCTTTTCTGCTGGAAACACCATATATTTT
CDR3 protein: CASSFSAGNTIYF

clone size: .
V gene: TRBV11-1
J gene: TRBJ2-2
D gene: .
CDR3 DNA: TGTGCCAGCAGCCCGGACAGCCGCAACACCGGGGAGCTGTTTTTT
CDR3 protein: CASSPDSRNTGELFF

clone size: .
V gene: TRBV5-5
J gene: TRBJ2-7
D gene: TRBD1
CDR3 DNA: TGTGCCAGCAGCCTCAGGGGGACATACTCCTACGAGCAGTACTTC
CDR3 protein: CASSLRGTYSYEQYF

clone size: .
V gene: TRBV15
J gene: TRBJ1-5
D gene: .
CDR3 DNA: TGTGCCACCAGCAGAGACAGGGGCGTTGGACAGCCCCAGCATTTT
CDR3 protein: CATSRDRGVGQPQHF

clone size: once
V gene: TRBV5-1
J gene: TRBJ2-2
D gene: .
CDR3 DNA: TGCGCCAGCAGATTGGTGGTCTCGGACACCGGGGAGCTGTTTTTT
CDR3 protein: CASRLVVSDTGELFF

clone size: .
V gene: TRBV15
J gene: TRBJ2-5
D gene: TRBD1
CDR3 DNA: TGTGCCACCAGCAGAGAAGGGGGCTGGGATTCAGGGACCCAGTACTTC
CDR3 protein: CATSREGGWDSGTQYF

clone size: .
V gene: TRBV24-1
J gene: TRBJ2-3
D gene: TRBD2
CDR3 DNA: TGTGCCACCAGTGCTCATAGCGGGGGGCCTGATACGCAGTATTTT
CDR3 protein: CATSAHSGGPDTQYF

clone size: .
V gene: TRBV6-5
J gene: TRBJ1-5
D gene: .
CDR3 DNA: TGTGCCAGCAGGGAGGGTAGAAGCCGTCAGCCCCAGCATTTT
CDR3 protein: CASREGRSRQPQHF

clone size: few
V gene: TRBV5-1
J gene: TRBJ2-7
D gene: TRBD1
CDR3 DNA: TGCGCCAGCAGCCCGACAGGGAGCTCCTACGAGCAGTACTTC
CDR3 protein: CASSPTGSSYEQYF

clone size: .
V gene: TRBV9
J gene: TRBJ2-3
D gene: .
CDR3 DNA: TGTGCCAGCAGCCCCCCGACTGATACGCAGTATTTT
CDR3 protein: CASSPPTDTQYF

clone size: .
V gene: TRBV7-8
J gene: TRBJ2-1
D gene: TRBD1
CDR3 DNA: TGTGCCAGCAGCCGCTCCTTGAGAGGGGGCACTCAATACAATGAGCAGTTCTTC
CDR3 protein: CASSRSLRGGTQYNEQFF

clone size: .
V gene: TRBV11-3
J gene: TRBJ1-5
D gene: TRBD1
CDR3 DNA: TGTGCCAGCAGCTTATCCCGGATGGACAGGGTTCGCAATCAGCCCCAGCATTTT
CDR3 protein: CASSLSRMDRVRNQPQHF